The 2 T cell receptor beta chains below were found in one sample sequenced in a study of T cell repertoires in cytomegalovirus infection. TCRdb called the reads again in MiXCR, with one record for every CDR3 protein. The sample yields 200,000 to 250,000 distinct CDR3 sequences, 35% to 45% seen once. No antigen has been identified for these receptors. The sample in question was CD8+ T cells from cultured PBMCs, obtained from culture after CMV antigen stimulation. The receptor source for this set is a human donor in good health (CMV status not recorded). Some clones in this sample may be carry-over from other donors' samples.

The chain uses TRBV20-1 and TRBJ1-5, with a weak D call TRBD1 (5 bases). CDR1 is DFQATT and CDR2 is SNEGSKA in the germline V gene (reference sequence). With 0 bases removed from V and 0 bases from J, the gap between germline ends came to 9 bases. This CDR3 is 15 amino acids long. The CDR3 region is CSARDPRDSNQPQHF. The CDR3 DNA follows: TGCAGTGCTAGAGATCCCAGGGATAGCAATCAGCCCCAGCATTTT.

In this sample, this clonotype turned up a few times. The rearrangement uses TRBV7-3 and TRBJ2-5, with D possibly matching TRBD1 (5 bases). V lost 1 base and J 5 bases, leaving 5 bases between the germline ends. The CDR3 extends over 12 amino acids. CDR1 and CDR2 from the germline V gene are SGHTA and FQGTGA. This chain's CDR3 is CASSLKGETQYF. CDR3 bases: TGTGCCAGCAGCTTAAAGGGGGAGACCCAGTACTTC.